A selection of T cell receptor beta chains follows, all from one sample in a study of shared clonotypes between healthy human individuals. Assay: immunoSEQ multiplex PCR; the TCRdb copy retains only in-frame clones and omits some. This sample has over 700,000 clones, with roughly 72% found just once. Sequenced sample: memory CD4+ T cells sorted from blood. These receptors all stem from a woman under 40 in good health. Each CDR3 is given with its conserved first and last residue. A D gene is named only where the DNA matches it firmly. Rows give clone size only sometimes, using once, few, many, or a class for an expanded clone.

J gene | CDR3 length | clone size | D gene | V gene | CDR3 protein | CDR3 DNA
TRBJ1-4 | 16 | - | TRBD1 | TRBV4-1 | CASSQAPTGRVEKLFF | TGCGCCAGCAGCCAAGCCCCGACAGGGAGAGTTGAAAAACTGTTTTTT
TRBJ2-1 | 13 | - | TRBD2 | TRBV5-6 | CASSFRLAVEQFF | TGTGCCAGCAGCTTCAGACTAGCTGTTGAGCAGTTCTTC
TRBJ1-4 | 15 | - | - | TRBV6-6 | CASSPSSYVNEKLFF | TGTGCCAGCAGTCCTTCGAGCTACGTGAATGAAAAACTGTTTTTT
TRBJ1-1 | 16 | - | TRBD1 | TRBV27 | CASRHLTGTGDTEAFF | TGTGCCAGCAGACATCTGACCGGGACAGGGGACACTGAAGCTTTCTTT
TRBJ1-1 | 16 | - | TRBD1 | TRBV5-1 | CASSLGQGGLGTEAFF | TGCGCCAGCAGCTTGGGACAGGGTGGTTTAGGCACTGAAGCTTTCTTT
TRBJ2-1 | 13 | - | - | TRBV19 | CASSTYGGNEQFF | TGTGCCAGTAGTACCTACGGGGGCAATGAGCAGTTCTTC
TRBJ1-2 | 10 | few | - | TRBV28 | CASSRLGYTF | TGTGCCAGCAGCCGCCTAGGCTACACCTTC
TRBJ2-4 | 15 | few | TRBD1 | TRBV19 | CASSTGDGSLNIQYF | TGTGCCAGTAGCACAGGGGACGGTTCCCTAAACATTCAGTACTTC
TRBJ2-3 | 19 | - | TRBD2 | TRBV27 | CASSLPPGASGGLRDTQYF | TGTGCCAGCAGTCTCCCTCCAGGAGCTAGCGGGGGTCTCCGGGATACGCAGTATTTT
TRBJ2-3 | 15 | - | - | TRBV28 | CASSLPRGATDTQYF | TGTGCCAGCAGTTTGCCCAGAGGGGCCACAGATACGCAGTATTTT
TRBJ2-5 | 13 | - | - | TRBV5-1 | CASSTGLAETQYF | TGCGCCAGCAGCACGGGACTTGCAGAGACCCAGTACTTC
TRBJ1-5 | 15 | - | - | TRBV9 | CASSAGHFSNQPQHF | TGTGCCAGCAGCGCGGGACACTTTAGCAATCAGCCCCAGCATTTT
TRBJ2-3 | 14 | - | TRBD2 | TRBV5-4 | CASSFSGITDTQYF | TGTGCCAGCAGCTTTAGCGGGATCACAGATACGCAGTATTTT
TRBJ1-2 | 13 | - | - | TRBV28 | CASSLQGLSGYTF | TGTGCCAGCAGTCTACAGGGCTTGAGCGGCTACACCTTC
TRBJ2-1 | 11 | - | - | TRBV28 | CASSTSNEQFF | TGTGCCAGCTCTACGTCCAATGAGCAGTTCTTC
TRBJ1-2 | 14 | few | - | TRBV4-2 | CASSQVEGTYGYTF | TGTGCCAGCAGCCAAGTAGAAGGGACCTATGGCTACACCTTC
TRBJ2-1 | 16 | few | TRBD2 | TRBV5-6 | CASSFGTSDYINEQFF | TGTGCCAGCAGCTTTGGGACTAGCGACTATATCAATGAGCAGTTCTTC
TRBJ2-5 | 16 | - | TRBD2 | TRBV9 | CASTHWEGLAGETQYF | TGTGCCAGCACACATTGGGAGGGACTAGCGGGCGAGACCCAGTACTTC
TRBJ2-3 | 15 | - | - | TRBV5-6 | CASSLGPASTDTQYF | TGTGCCAGCAGCTTAGGGCCAGCTTCCACAGATACGCAGTATTTT
TRBJ1-1 | 13 | - | - | TRBV5-6 | CASSLQWNTEAFF | TGTGCCAGCAGCCTTCAGTGGAACACTGAAGCTTTCTTT
TRBJ1-1 | 22 | - | TRBD1 | TRBV7-6 | CASRPYLTGTGLLNGGNTEAFF | TGTGCCAGCAGACCTTACCTCACCGGGACAGGGCTACTAAACGGCGGGAACACTGAAGCTTTCTTT
TRBJ2-7 | 15 | - | TRBD2 | TRBV4-1 | CASSRDASGRYEQYF | TGCGCCAGCAGCCGGGACGCTAGCGGGAGGTACGAGCAGTACTTC
TRBJ2-7 | 14 | few | TRBD2 | TRBV7-2 | CASSLVTSVDEQYF | TGTGCCAGCAGCTTAGTTACTAGCGTGGACGAGCAGTACTTC
TRBJ1-1 | 15 | - | TRBD1 | TRBV19 | CASSPLDRGDTEAFF | TGTGCCAGTAGTCCCTTGGACAGGGGGGACACTGAAGCTTTCTTT
TRBJ1-2 | 15 | - | - | TRBV6-1 | CASSEGGRGPRGYTF | TGTGCCAGCAGTGAAGGGGGGAGAGGGCCTCGTGGCTACACCTTC
TRBJ2-7 | 13 | - | TRBD1 | TRBV19 | CASRIGQGHEQYF | TGTGCCAGTAGAATCGGACAGGGCCACGAGCAGTACTTC
TRBJ2-7 | 14 | - | TRBD1 | TRBV6-5 | CASRRAGTAVEQYF | TGTGCCAGCAGGCGGGCCGGGACAGCGGTCGAGCAGTACTTC
TRBJ2-1 | 17 | - | TRBD2 | TRBV19 | CASSVTSGGLWDNEQFF | TGTGCCAGTAGTGTTACTAGCGGGGGGTTGTGGGACAATGAGCAGTTCTTC
TRBJ2-3 | 16 | few | - | TRBV30 | CAWSYGVQLSTDTQYF | TGTGCCTGGAGCTATGGCGTCCAGCTAAGCACAGATACGCAGTATTTT
TRBJ2-1 | 15 | - | - | TRBV9 | CASSVLGTANNEQFF | TGTGCCAGCAGCGTACTGGGGACTGCTAACAATGAGCAGTTCTTC
TRBJ1-1 | 14 | - | - | TRBV4-2 | CASSQDGRGTEAFF | TGTGCCAGCAGCCAAGATGGACGGGGGACTGAAGCTTTCTTT
TRBJ2-7 | 15 | - | TRBD2 | TRBV6-1 | CASTFERDSPYEQYF | TGTGCCAGCACATTCGAGCGGGACTCCCCCTACGAGCAGTACTTC
TRBJ1-2 | 13 | few | TRBD1 | TRBV4-1 | CASSHGQGYGYTF | TGCGCCAGCAGCCACGGACAGGGCTATGGCTACACCTTC
TRBJ2-2 | 17 | - | TRBD2 | TRBV11-2 | CASSAGTSGSNTGELFF | TGTGCCAGCAGCGCCGGGACTAGCGGGAGTAACACCGGGGAGCTGTTTTTT
TRBJ1-4 | 16 | - | TRBD1 | TRBV5-1 | CASSLTAAGQGEKLFF | TGCGCCAGCAGCTTAACGGCGGCGGGACAGGGCGAAAAACTGTTTTTT
TRBJ1-2 | 15 | - | - | TRBV27 | CASSLSRRFNYGYTF | TGTGCCAGCAGTTTATCGCGGCGGTTTAACTATGGCTACACCTTC
TRBJ1-1 | 15 | once | - | TRBV7-2 | CASRRRANMNTEAFF | TGTGCCAGCAGACGTCGGGCAAACATGAACACTGAAGCTTTCTTT
TRBJ1-1 | 15 | - | - | TRBV11-1 | CASSRQSGANTEAFF | TGTGCCAGCAGTCGGCAGTCAGGGGCGAACACTGAAGCTTTCTTT
TRBJ1-1 | 14 | - | - | TRBV18 | CASSPRPGSTEAFF | TGTGCCAGCTCACCGCGACCTGGATCCACTGAAGCTTTCTTT
TRBJ2-7 | 15 | - | - | TRBV5-4 | CASSLDGAATYEQYF | TGTGCCAGCAGCTTGGACGGGGCAGCCACCTACGAGCAGTACTTC
TRBJ2-1 | 17 | - | - | TRBV7-9 | CASSPRGGGSSYNEQFF | TGTGCCAGCAGCCCGAGAGGGGGAGGGAGCTCCTACAATGAGCAGTTCTTC
TRBJ1-1 | 14 | - | - | TRBV19 | CASSPGVTNTEAFF | TGTGCCAGTAGTCCCGGGGTAACGAACACTGAAGCTTTCTTT
TRBJ2-7 | 16 | - | - | TRBV5-1 | CASSWFSGSSSYEQYF | TGCGCCAGCAGCTGGTTTAGCGGTTCGAGCTCCTACGAGCAGTACTTC
TRBJ2-2 | 15 | - | - | TRBV19 | CASRRGRPDTGELFF | TGTGCCAGTAGAAGGGGGAGGCCCGACACCGGGGAGCTGTTTTTT
TRBJ1-2 | 18 | - | - | TRBV7-2 | CASSLRSDRDKLAYGYTF | TGTGCCAGCAGCTTGAGATCTGACCGGGACAAGCTAGCCTATGGCTACACCTTC
TRBJ2-1 | 17 | few | TRBD2 | TRBV5-5 | CASSSSLWTRSSGEQFF | TGTGCCAGCAGCTCCAGCTTGTGGACTAGATCCAGCGGTGAGCAGTTCTTC
TRBJ2-4 | 16 | few | - | TRBV23-1 | CASSHRLLRSKNIQYF | TGCGCCAGCAGTCATCGACTGCTACGATCCAAAAACATTCAGTACTTC